These 4 T cell receptor beta chains were all obtained from the same sample, sequenced in a study of blood T cell repertoires in COVID-19. Sequencing was performed with immunoSEQ multiplex PCR; in TCRdb, only in-frame clones are kept and a portion is missing. Here the sample spans under 150,000 clones, roughly 80% being singletons. Sequenced sample: peripheral blood. Receptors originate from a woman aged 40 to 49 with acute or convalescent COVID-19.

V and J are TRBV2 and TRBJ2-1; no clear D. Germline CDR1 and CDR2: SNHLY and FYNNEI. This CDR3 spans 15 amino acids. Trimming shortened V by 3 bases and J by 0 bases, and 9 bases separated the two germline ends. DNA for the CDR3: TGTGCCAGCAGTGACGAGAGCATCTCCTACAATGAGCAGTTCTTC. It encodes CASSDESISYNEQFF.

The rearrangement links TRBV19 to TRBJ2-5, with no clear D. The J call may be incorrect, as the DNA end agrees better with TRBJ2-7. The CDR3 has 13 residues. The germline CDR1 and CDR2 sequences are LNHDA and SQIVND (reference sequence). Here the CDR3 DNA reads TGTGCCAGTAGTATAACGATCTCCTACGAGCAGTACTTC. It translates to CASSITISYEQYF.

This chain uses TRBV7-5 with TRBJ2-3; TRBD2 was called by the table and not checked on the DNA. TRBV7-5 counts as a pseudogene. The CDR3 contains 14 residues. The CDR3 DNA follows: TGTGTCAGAAGCTCTAGCGGGGGTCCGGATACGCAGTATTTT. It codes for CVRSSSGGPDTQYF.

This clone was found once. The chain carries TRBV6-5 and TRBJ2-1; 8 bases agree with TRBD1. V lost 6 bases and J lost 7; bases outside the gene matches: 8. CDR1 MNHEY and CDR2 SVGAGI come from the germline V gene. The CDR3 is 14 amino acids. CDR3 sequence: CASRLLTGGNEQFF. CDR3 coding DNA: TGTGCCAGCAGACTCCTTACAGGGGGTAATGAGCAGTTCTTC.